A single sample is the source of the 9 T cell receptor beta chains below, sequenced in a study of regulatory T cells in long-lasting Graves disease. Through Arm-PCR of CDR3 regions and iRepertoire HTBI primers, TCR beta libraries were built. In TCRdb, the multiplex PCR reads were re-called with MiXCR into one record per CDR3 protein. The sample shows a few hundred thousand distinct CDR3 sequences, 21% of them seen only once. Time point given: persistent/refractory GD, antithyroid drugs over 5 years with positive TRAb. The authors made the TCR library using RNA they extracted from PBMCs. The source was peripheral blood mononuclear cells (PBMCs), collected when the disease was refractory, from a patient treated with antithyroid drugs. The receptors shown here come from a female donor with Graves disease.

The table lists this clonotype with many counts. The chain carries TRBV28 and TRBJ2-7; 9 nucleotides align to TRBD2. Germline V lookup: CDR1 MDHEN, CDR2 SYDVKM. This CDR3 has 14 residues. The V and J ends lost 2 bases and 2 bases, in that order; junction bases with no gene match: 1. The CDR3 loop reads CASSLLAGTYEQYF. The CDR3 DNA reads TGTGCCAGCAGTTTACTAGCGGGGACCTACGAGCAGTACTTC. Complete variable domain (other parts from reference TRBV28 and TRBJ2-7): DVKVTQSSRYLVKRTGEKVFLECVQDMDHENMFWYRQDPGLGLRLIYFSYDVKMKEKGDIPEGYSVSREKKERFSLILESASTNQTSMYLCASSLLAGTYEQYFGPGTRLTVT.

V and J are TRBV24-1 and TRBJ1-5; a possible D gene is TRBD1 (5 bases). CDR3 length: 12 amino acids. CDR1 and CDR2 (germline): KGHDR, SFDVKD. V lost 5 bases and J 4 bases, leaving 5 bases between the germline ends. CDR3 sequence: CATSGQNQPQHF. The CDR3 DNA reads TGTGCCACCAGTGGACAGAATCAGCCCCAGCATTTT.

As for this clonotype: A read error is possible here, since a much larger clone lies one base away. The gene calls are TRBV12-3 or TRBV12-4 and TRBJ1-1, with TRBD1 matching over 8 bases. The CDR3 has 20 residues. The V and J ends lost 2 bases and 0 bases, in that order; junction bases with no gene match: 17. The CDR3 here is CASSLLGTDRGKWVNTEAFF. CDR3 nucleotides: TGTGCCAGCAGTTTATTGGGAACCGACAGGGGTAAGTGGGTGAACACTGAAGCTTTCTTT.

This clonotype was found a few times. This rearrangement joins TRBV4-2 to TRBJ2-7; 9 bases line up with TRBD1. The CDR3 has 15 amino acids. CDR1 and CDR2 from the germline V gene are LGHNA and YNFKEQ. Losses at the gene ends were 0 bases for V and 3 bases for J; bases not matched to a gene: 3. CDR3 amino acids: CASSQDRTGVYEQYF. In DNA, the CDR3 is TGTGCCAGCAGCCAAGATCGGACAGGGGTCTACGAGCAGTACTTC.

This clonotype was detected ten times or more. The chain uses TRBV27 and TRBJ2-5; no definite D call. V lost 6 bases and J lost 0, with 2 bases in between. Germline V gene sequence: CDR1 MNHEY, CDR2 SMNVEV (reference sequence). The CDR3 length is 11 residues. The CDR3 here is CASRDQETQYF. In nucleotides, the CDR3 is TGTGCCAGCAGAGACCAAGAGACCCAGTACTTC.

This clonotype was recorded at least ten times. The chain couples TRBV11-2 to TRBJ1-1; the match to TRBD1 covers 9 bases. The CDR3 runs to 14 residues. The ends lost 4 bases at V and 4 bases at J; junction bases unmatched: 4. Looked up from germline, CDR1 is SGHAT and CDR2 is FQNNGV. The CDR3 spells CASSSTTGGTEAFF. The CDR3 DNA reads as TGTGCCAGCAGCTCCACGACAGGGGGCACTGAAGCTTTCTTT. Drawing the rest from reference TRBV11-2 and TRBJ1-1, the complete variable domain is EAGVAQSPRYKIIEKRQSVAFWCNPISGHATLYWYQQILGQGPKLLIQFQNNGVVDDSQLPKDRFSAERLKGVDSTLKIQPAKLEDSAVYLCASSSTTGGTEAFFGQGTRLTVV.

This clonotype was recorded a few times. The chain links TRBV14 to TRBJ1-4; D is unclear. V dropped 3 bases and J dropped 5 bases, with 13 bases sitting between them. The length of the CDR3 is 15 residues. Germline V gene sequence: CDR1 SGHDN, CDR2 FVKESK. This CDR3 is CASSHPAGLNEKLFF. In DNA, the CDR3 is TGTGCCAGCAGCCATCCTGCAGGACTGAATGAAAAACTGTTTTTT.

This clonotype was counted only a few times. The rearrangement joins TRBV18 to TRBJ2-1; TRBD1 agrees at 11 bases. The length of the CDR3 is 16 residues. The V and J ends lost 0 bases and 6 bases, in that order; junction bases with no gene match: 4. The germline gives CDR1 KGHSH, CDR2 LQKENI. The CDR3 nucleotides read TGTGCCAGCTCACCACCGGGCGGGACAGGGGGCAATGAGCAGTTCTTC. It translates to CASSPPGGTGGNEQFF.

The chain is built from TRBV19 and TRBJ2-3; 7 nucleotides agree with TRBD2. The germline V gene encodes CDR1 LNHDA and CDR2 SQIVND (reference sequence). This CDR3 has 13 amino acids. V shed 1 base and J 10 bases; nucleotides not matched to a gene: 5. CDR3 loop: CASSIGREMAQYF. CDR3 in DNA: TGTGCCAGTAGTATAGGGCGGGAGATGGCGCAGTATTTT.